The 8 T cell receptor beta chains presented below share a single source sample, sequenced in a study of cytomegalovirus exposure and HLA in healthy donors. The PCR employed 60 Vbeta primers together with 13 Jbeta primers. Libraries were prepared by immunoSEQ multiplex PCR; TCRdb keeps only in-frame clonotypes and omits some of them. The repertoire holds over 150,000 clones, approximately 80% seen once, with 3% to 4% in the top ten. Sequencing input: PBMCs. The receptors here all came from a middle-aged woman in good health and CMV-seronegative.

This clone was detected a few times. The chain carries TRBV11-3 and TRBJ2-1, with D perhaps TRBD2 (6 bases). Between the trimmed V and J ends, which lost 5 bases and 2 bases, there was a span of 13 bases. Germline CDR1 and CDR2: SGHNT and YENEEA. CDR3 length: 15 amino acids. The CDR3 is CASSTTGVAYNEQFF. The CDR3, as DNA: TGTGCCAGCAGCACTACGGGAGTTGCCTACAATGAGCAGTTCTTC.

This chain connects TRBV7-9 to TRBJ2-1; D is undetermined. CDR3 size: 16 residues. Germline V CDR1 and CDR2: SEHNR, FQNEAQ (reference sequence). V was clipped by 3 bases and J by 5 bases, with 17 bases between them. The CDR3 here is CASSFHVAPRHNEQFF. The CDR3 DNA reads as TGTGCCAGCAGCTTCCACGTGGCCCCCAGGCACAATGAGCAGTTCTTC.

V and J are TRBV28 and TRBJ2-2; weak D call: TRBD1 (6 bases). Trimming left V 2 bases short and J 7 bases short, with 14 bases between. This CDR3 spans 15 amino acids. Germline CDR1 reads MDHEN; CDR2 reads SYDVKM. For the CDR3, the DNA is TGTGCCAGCAGTTTACATCTCCAGGGGATCGGGGAGCTGTTTTTT. It encodes CASSLHLQGIGELFF.

This clone was picked up one time. The chain joins TRBV4-1 to TRBJ2-7; D might be TRBD1 (6 bases). Germline V gene sequence: CDR1 MGHRA, CDR2 YSYEKL. This CDR3 is 13 amino acids long. The V and J ends lost 8 bases and 5 bases respectively, with 16 bases between them. In DNA, the CDR3 is TGCGCCAGCCGGGCAGGGGAGTTTGACGAGCAGTACTTC. As protein: CASRAGEFDEQYF.

The V and J genes are TRBV13 and TRBJ1-4, with D possibly matching TRBD1 (6 bases). The CDR3 runs 15 residues. Germline loops: CDR1 PRHDT, CDR2 FYEKMQ (reference sequence). Trimming pared 4 bases from V and 5 bases from J, leaving 14 bases between. The CDR3 loop is CASSSTGPKNEKLFF. The CDR3 nucleotides are TGTGCCAGCAGCTCGACAGGACCCAAGAATGAAAAACTGTTTTTT.

The chain is built from TRBV7-8 and TRBJ2-3; possibly TRBD2 for D (5 bases). The germline V gene has CDR1 SGHVS and CDR2 FQNEAQ. The CDR3 is 15 residues long. Trimming removed 4 bases from V and 0 bases from J, with 11 bases in between. The CDR3 here is CASSSRDRSTDTQYF. CDR3 DNA sequence: TGTGCCAGCAGCTCCCGGGATCGAAGCACAGATACGCAGTATTTT.

The V and J genes are TRBV2 and TRBJ2-2; D perhaps matches TRBD1 (6 bases). The V end lost 7 bases, the J end lost 4 bases, and 10 bases lay between the germline ends. Germline values: CDR1 SNHLY, CDR2 FYNNEI. The CDR3 is made up of 13 amino acids. The CDR3 nucleotides read TGTGCCAGCACAGGGGAATTCACCGGGGAGCTGTTTTTT. Protein sequence: CASTGEFTGELFF.

There are a few counts of this clone. J is TRBJ1-6 and V is TRBV6-1; the match to TRBD1 covers 8 bases. CDR1 is MNHNS and CDR2 is SASEGT in the germline V gene. Trimming took 2 bases from V and 7 from J; bases not matched to a gene: 7. CDR3 length: 16 residues. The CDR3: CASSEFSTGANSPLHF. Written as DNA, the CDR3 is TGTGCCAGCAGTGAATTCTCGACAGGGGCAAATTCACCCCTCCACTTT.